This T cell receptor beta chain was sequenced during a study of a mutant IDH1 vaccine in newly diagnosed glioma. As for the study in general: Patients received vaccination from 4-6 weeks after radiotherapy alone, or with temozolomide cycles. Every participant had undergone radiotherapy, temozolomide, or both before, and most underwent both.

Trimming shortened V by 1 base and J by 0 bases, and 18 bases separated the two germline ends. Germline CDR1 SGHAT, CDR2 FQDESV (reference sequence). CDR3 length equals 18 residues. As to this clone: Its antigen is as yet unknown.

The time point denotes: week 47, end of study. Doses of 300 ug of mutant IDH1 20-mer peptide were given with topical imiquimod. New WHO grade 3 or 4 IDH1-mutant, ATRX-lost astrocytomas were present in all donors. Sequencing was performed with immunoSEQ multiplex PCR; in TCRdb, only in-frame clones are kept and a portion is missing. The sample holds about 54,000 clones, roughly four fifths seen once. The V and J genes are TRBV11-1 and TRBJ1-2, with unresolved D. The specimen comprised PBMCs, sampled from a glioma patient whose treatment included an IDH1 peptide vaccine. The sequence came from a woman in her 50s with glioma. The CDR3 reads CASSLEPPGFSTNYGYTF. Written as DNA, the CDR3 is TGTGCCAGCAGCTTAGAGCCGCCAGGCTTCTCTACTAACTATGGCTACACCTTC. The full variable domain, rest sourced from reference TRBV11-1 and TRBJ1-2, is EAEVAQSPRYKITEKSQAVAFWCDPISGHATLYWYRQILGQGPELLVQFQDESVVDDSQLPKDRFSAERLKGVDSTLKIQPAELGDSAMYLCASSLEPPGFSTNYGYTFGSGTRLTVV.